These T cell receptor beta chains were read from a single sample in a study of blood T cell repertoires in COVID-19. Measured with immunoSEQ multiplex PCR; TCRdb has only the in-frame clones, and not every one. The sample lists some 300,000 clones, about nine tenths occurring once. The source material was PBMCs or T cells enriched from blood (not recorded which). These receptors were collected from a woman aged 35 to 49 who had recovered from COVID-19. Each CDR3 is given with its conserved first and last residue. The D gene is left open where the match is weak. Some rows have no size entry. The others give once, few or many, or a class for an expanded clone.

v_gene,j_gene,abundance,d_gene,CDR3aa,CDR3nt
TRBV28,TRBJ1-2,-,TRBD1,CAIPIGKQGSQYGYTF,TGTGCCATCCCGATTGGTAAACAGGGGTCCCAGTATGGCTACACCTTC
TRBV10-3,TRBJ2-7,-,-,CATSPGVADSYEQYF,TGTGCCACCTCCCCTGGGGTAGCGGACTCCTACGAGCAGTACTTC
TRBV30,TRBJ1-1,-,TRBD1,CAWSAQGAYTEAFF,TGTGCCTGGAGTGCCCAGGGGGCATACACTGAAGCTTTCTTT
TRBV2,TRBJ1-2,-,TRBD1,CASTQQGANYGYTF,TGTGCCAGCACCCAACAGGGGGCGAACTATGGCTACACCTTC
TRBV28,TRBJ1-3,-,TRBD1,CASSLDRVNRNTIYF,TGTGCCAGCAGTTTAGACAGGGTTAATCGAAACACCATATATTTT
TRBV6-5,TRBJ2-7,-,-,CASSSRDGYEQYF,TGTGCCAGCAGTAGCAGGGATGGGTACGAGCAGTACTTC
TRBV29-1,TRBJ1-2,-,-,CSVGLGSGQDDTF,-
TRBV11-2,TRBJ2-5,-,TRBD2,CASSSGLAGGYETQYF,TGTGCCAGCAGCTCAGGACTAGCGGGGGGCTATGAGACCCAGTACTTC
TRBV19,TRBJ2-2,-,TRBD2,CASTPRTSGSPGELFF,TGTGCCAGTACCCCACGGACTAGCGGGAGCCCCGGGGAGCTGTTTTTT
TRBV5-1,TRBJ1-2,-,TRBD1,CASSSGQSGYGYTF,TGCGCCAGCAGCTCGGGACAGAGTGGCTATGGCTACACCTTC
TRBV24-1,TRBJ2-5,once,TRBD2,CATSDARGGRETQYF,TGTGCCACCAGTGATGCCCGGGGGGGGCGAGAGACCCAGTACTTC
TRBV9,TRBJ1-6,-,-,CASSATGRESPLHF,TGTGCCAGCAGCGCGACAGGACGGGAATCACCCCTCCACTTT
TRBV7-2,TRBJ2-3,-,TRBD2,CASSLTSGTDTQYF,TGTGCCAGCAGCTTAACTAGCGGGACAGATACGCAGTATTTT
TRBV7-9,TRBJ2-2,few,-,CASSPFYTGELFF,TGTGCCAGCAGCCCTTTTTACACCGGGGAGCTGTTTTTT
TRBV5-5,TRBJ2-3,-,-,CASSSSSEPDTQYF,TGTGCCAGCAGCTCATCTAGCGAGCCAGATACGCAGTATTTT
TRBV27,TRBJ2-7,once,TRBD2,CASSLKGTSGFYEQYF,TGTGCCAGCAGTTTAAAGGGGACTAGCGGATTCTACGAGCAGTACTTC
TRBV7-2,TRBJ1-1,-,-,CASSLAYTEAFF,TGTGCCAGCAGTCTAGCGTACACTGAAGCTTTCTTT
TRBV14,TRBJ2-1,-,TRBD2,CASSQETLAVKYNEQFF,TGTGCCAGCAGCCAAGAAACTCTAGCGGTTAAATACAATGAGCAGTTCTTC
TRBV7-9,TRBJ2-7,-,TRBD1,CASSLPSGTGINEQYF,TGTGCCAGCAGCCTCCCTTCCGGGACAGGGATTAACGAGCAGTACTTC
TRBV7-9,TRBJ1-1,few,TRBD1,CASSLVNRGVTEAFF,TGTGCCAGCAGCTTAGTAAACAGGGGGGTCACTGAAGCTTTCTTT
TRBV5-1,TRBJ2-5,once,TRBD2,CASSLLASGGEETQYF,TGCGCCAGCAGCTTGTTGGCTAGCGGGGGGGAAGAGACCCAGTACTTC
TRBV2,TRBJ2-1,-,TRBD2,CASRTSSGLAGADNEQFF,TGTGCCAGCAGGACATCATCCGGACTAGCGGGGGCGGACAATGAGCAGTTCTTC
TRBV9,TRBJ2-2,-,TRBD2,CASSPQRGGRSTGELFF,TGTGCCAGCAGCCCACAGCGGGGGGGCCGTAGCACCGGGGAGCTGTTTTTT
TRBV5-6,TRBJ1-5,-,-,CASSWRRYGPQHF,TGTGCCAGCAGCTGGAGGCGATATGGGCCCCAGCATTTT
TRBV12-3/TRBV12-4,TRBJ1-2,-,-,CASSLTVNGYTF,TGTGCCAGCAGTTTAACAGTTAATGGCTACACCTTC
TRBV4-1,TRBJ1-2,-,TRBD1,CASSQAGGLNYGYTF,TGCGCCAGCAGCCAAGCAGGGGGCTTAAACTATGGCTACACCTTC
TRBV6-2/TRBV6-3,TRBJ2-7,-,TRBD2,CASSPYRLAGEDEQYF,TGTGCCAGCAGCCCTTATAGACTAGCGGGAGAGGACGAGCAGTACTTC
TRBV23-1,TRBJ1-3,-,-,CASSQGATGNTIYF,TGCGCCAGCAGTCAAGGGGCTACTGGAAACACCATATATTTT
TRBV18,TRBJ1-2,-,TRBD1,CASSPSSDRAYGYTF,TGTGCCAGCTCCCCCTCTAGCGACAGGGCCTATGGCTACACCTTC
TRBV10-3,TRBJ2-7,once,-,CAISDVLGEQYF,TGTGCCATCAGTGACGTACTCGGGGAGCAGTACTTC
TRBV27,TRBJ2-3,-,TRBD2,CASSFGGSYTQYF,TGTGCCAGCAGTTTTGGCGGGAGTTATACGCAGTATTTT